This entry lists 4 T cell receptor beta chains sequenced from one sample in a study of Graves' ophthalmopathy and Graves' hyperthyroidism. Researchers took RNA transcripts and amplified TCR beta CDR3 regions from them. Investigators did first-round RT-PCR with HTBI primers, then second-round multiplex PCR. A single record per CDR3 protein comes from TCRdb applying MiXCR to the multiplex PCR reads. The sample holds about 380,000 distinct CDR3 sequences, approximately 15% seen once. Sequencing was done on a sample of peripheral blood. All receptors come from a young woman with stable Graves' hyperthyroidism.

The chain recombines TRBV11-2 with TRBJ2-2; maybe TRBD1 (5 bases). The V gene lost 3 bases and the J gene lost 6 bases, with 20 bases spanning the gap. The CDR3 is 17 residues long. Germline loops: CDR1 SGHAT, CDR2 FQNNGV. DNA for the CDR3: TGTGCCAGCAGCTTGGGTCCGGTCAGGCTAGGGGCCGGGGAGCTGTTTTTT. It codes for CASSLGPVRLGAGELFF.

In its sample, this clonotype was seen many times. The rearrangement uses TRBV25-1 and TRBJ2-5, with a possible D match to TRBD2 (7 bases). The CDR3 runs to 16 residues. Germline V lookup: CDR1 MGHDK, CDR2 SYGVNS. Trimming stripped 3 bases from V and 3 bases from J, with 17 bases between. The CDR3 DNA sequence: TGTGCCAGCAGTGATTATGGGAAGGGGGGGGAAGAGACCCAGTACTTC. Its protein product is CASSDYGKGGEETQYF.

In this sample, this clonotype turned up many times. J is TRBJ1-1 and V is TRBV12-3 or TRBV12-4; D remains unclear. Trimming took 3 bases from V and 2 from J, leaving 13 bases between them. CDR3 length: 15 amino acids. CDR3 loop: CASSFPRKVNTEAFF. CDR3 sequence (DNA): TGTGCCAGCAGTTTTCCAAGGAAAGTTAACACTGAAGCTTTCTTT.

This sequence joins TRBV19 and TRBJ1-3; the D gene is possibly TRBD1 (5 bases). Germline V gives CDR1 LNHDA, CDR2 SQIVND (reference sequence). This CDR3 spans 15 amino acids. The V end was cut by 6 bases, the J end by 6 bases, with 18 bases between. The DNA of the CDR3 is TGTGCCAGTAGGCAGGGAAAAGCTGGAGAAAACACCATATATTTT. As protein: CASRQGKAGENTIYF.